Listed here is a single T cell receptor (beta chain). The antigen it binds to is not known. Base-call qualities are not available, and no considerably larger clone is one nucleotide away. Library preparation employed the immunoSEQ multiplex PCR assay. Drawn from immuneACCESS, this table holds only the in-frame rearrangements with V and J called that TCRdb kept. Clones are partly lost; checked studies trace under half to an unresolved V gene and leave the rest unexplained. The sample table lists roughly 150,000 clones, roughly 93% of them with a count of one. Jointly, the top ten make up almost 6% of the sample. The CDR3 contains 14 residues, cysteine and phenylalanine counted. Only the CDR3 DNA is retained, 42 bases long and in frame from the first base. Based on the germline V gene (reference sequence), the CDR1 and CDR2 sequences are MNHEY and SMNVEV. V lost 4 bases and J lost 4 bases; the stretch between them is 13 bases long.

This sample is part of a study of control samples from healthy donors and cancer patients (dated by TCRdb to about 2020). The TCR comes from a man between 18 and 29 years old in good health. The sample was blood. The receptor chain draws on TRBV27 and TRBJ1-2, with the D segment identity uncertain. The CDR3: CASSSGSWGYGYTF. The bases read TGTGCCAGCAGTTCGGGTAGTTGGGGCTATGGCTACACCTTC.